This TCR beta chain originates from a study of blood T cells in healthy people across ages. Study-wide findings and caveats: Significant beta diversity loss was already apparent by age roughly 44, declining roughly linearly.

V shed 4 bases and J 5 bases; nucleotides not matched to a gene: 8. Germline loops: CDR1 SQVTM, CDR2 ANQGSEA. The CDR3 runs to 13 residues. A sample-barcoded 5' primer and a J-beta primer mix were used in a second PCR of about 7 to 12 cycles. Every molecule of cDNA carried a tag from a template-switch adaptor with 12 random nucleotides. TCRdb processed the 5' RACE reads anew with MiXCR; each CDR3 protein has one entry. The table lists 700,000 to 800,000 distinct CDR3 sequences, around 46% of them singletons, with less than 25% in the top ten. As regards this clonotype: The target antigen is unknown.

The sequenced sample consisted of blood. The chain combines TRBV29-1 with TRBJ2-7; 7 bases line up with TRBD1. This receptor was identified in a woman aged 60 to 75 in good health. CDR3 coding DNA: TGCAGCGTTGTCCTGGACAGGTTCCACGAGCAGTACTTC. It yields the protein CSVVLDRFHEQYF.